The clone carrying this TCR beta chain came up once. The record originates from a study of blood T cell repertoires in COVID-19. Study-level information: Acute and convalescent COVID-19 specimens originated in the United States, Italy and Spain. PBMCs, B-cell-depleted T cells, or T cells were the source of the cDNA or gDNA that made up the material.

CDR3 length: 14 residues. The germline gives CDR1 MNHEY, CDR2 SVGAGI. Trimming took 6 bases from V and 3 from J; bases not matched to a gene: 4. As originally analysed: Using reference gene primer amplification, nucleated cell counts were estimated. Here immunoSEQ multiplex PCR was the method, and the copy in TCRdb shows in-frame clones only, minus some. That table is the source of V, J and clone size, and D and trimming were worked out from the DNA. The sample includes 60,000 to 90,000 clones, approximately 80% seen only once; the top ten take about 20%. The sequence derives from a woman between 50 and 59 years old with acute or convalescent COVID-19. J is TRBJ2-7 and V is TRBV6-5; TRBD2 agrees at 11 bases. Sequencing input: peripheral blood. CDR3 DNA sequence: TGTGCCAGCAGCCAGACTAGCGGGGTCTACGAGCAGTACTTC. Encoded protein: CASSQTSGVYEQYF.